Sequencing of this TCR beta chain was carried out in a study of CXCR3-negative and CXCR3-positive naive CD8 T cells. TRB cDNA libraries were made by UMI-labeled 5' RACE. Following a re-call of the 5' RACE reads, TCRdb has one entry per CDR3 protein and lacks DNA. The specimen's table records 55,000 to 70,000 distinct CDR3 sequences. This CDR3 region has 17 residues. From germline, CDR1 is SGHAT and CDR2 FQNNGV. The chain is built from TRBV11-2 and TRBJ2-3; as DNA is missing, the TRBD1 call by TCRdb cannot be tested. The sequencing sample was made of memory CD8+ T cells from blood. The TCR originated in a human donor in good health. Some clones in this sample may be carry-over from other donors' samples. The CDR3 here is CASSLGRTGATTDTQYF.